Below are 25 T cell receptor beta chains sequenced from a single sample in a study of follicular helper T cells after annual influenza vaccination. Time point defined: 2014-2015 season, 7 days after vaccination. Sequencing was performed with immunoSEQ multiplex PCR; in TCRdb, only in-frame clones are kept and a portion is missing. The sample consists of roughly 15,000 clones, 70% to 85% of them appearing once. The input for sequencing was CXCR5+ CD38- circulating T follicular helper cells from blood, taken 7 days after influenza vaccination. Specified subset: circulating Tfh, non-naive CD4+CXCR5+PD-1+ (ICOS+CD38+ or ICOS-CD38-). All receptors derive from an adult who received the influenza vaccine.

This clone was counted a single time. This chain joins TRBV5-1 and TRBJ1-1; D call uncertain. V lost 4 bases and J lost 0, with 10 bases in between. This CDR3 contains 14 residues. Germline CDR1 is SGHRS and CDR2 is YFSETQ. Here the CDR3 reads CASSVGSLNTEAFF. The CDR3 DNA reads as TGCGCCAGCAGCGTGGGCAGTTTGAACACTGAAGCTTTCTTT.

J is TRBJ1-6 and V is TRBV18; a possible D gene is TRBD1 (5 bases). The CDR3 is made up of 15 amino acids. The germline V gene has CDR1 KGHSH and CDR2 LQKENI. V lost 6 bases, J lost 6 bases, and 15 bases lay in between. The DNA of the CDR3 is TGTGCCAGCTCCCAGGAGGGGTCTTCTAATTCACCCCTCCACTTT. Its translation is CASSQEGSSNSPLHF.

The V gene is TRBV5-6, the J gene TRBJ2-7; perhaps TRBD2 as D (6 bases). V lost 2 bases, J lost 5 bases, and 8 bases lay in between. Germline V lookup: CDR1 SGHDT, CDR2 YYEEEE. CDR3 length equals 12 residues. The CDR3 here is CASSFSGDEQYF. The CDR3 DNA sequence: TGTGCCAGCAGCTTCTCGGGGGACGAGCAGTACTTC.

The CDR3 DNA sequence: TGTGCCAGCAGCTCTCTCGGAGGGACAGCCGGGGACGAGCAGTACTTC. Translating gives CASSSLGGTAGDEQYF. The J gene is TRBJ2-7, the V gene TRBV7-8, with a tentative D call TRBD1 (7 bases). Germline assignment: CDR1 SGHVS and CDR2 FQNEAQ. Trimming removed 4 bases at V and 5 bases at J, with 21 bases between. CDR3 length: 16 residues. Drawing the rest from reference TRBV7-8 and TRBJ2-7, the complete variable domain is GAGVSQSPRYKVAKRGQDVALRCDPISGHVSLFWYQQALGQGPEFLTYFQNEAQLDKSGLPSDRFFAERPEGSVSTLKIQRTQQEDSAVYLCASSSLGGTAGDEQYFGPGTRLTVT.

The chain uses TRBV12-5 and TRBJ2-1; TRBD2 aligns across 9 bases. Germline trimming cut 4 bases from V and 9 bases from J; bases unmatched to any gene: 4. The length of the CDR3 is 13 residues. Per germline, CDR1 LGHNT and CDR2 FRNRAP. Here the CDR3 reads CASGSGTSIEQFF. The CDR3 coding sequence is TGTGCTAGTGGTTCTGGGACTAGCATTGAGCAGTTCTTC.

V usage is TRBV6-5 and J usage is TRBJ1-5; D is undetermined. Looked up from germline, CDR1 is MNHEY and CDR2 is SVGAGI. The CDR3 totals 14 residues. With 4 bases removed from V and 1 base from J, the gap between germline ends came to 8 bases. The CDR3: CASSLTVSNQPQHF. The CDR3 nucleotides are TGTGCCAGCAGTTTGACTGTAAGCAATCAGCCCCAGCATTTT.

This chain's CDR3 is CATRRGDTGTPTLHF. The CDR3 nucleotides are TGTGCCACCCGACGGGGGGACACGGGCACCCCAACCCTCCACTTT. V and J are TRBV28 and TRBJ1-6, with D maybe TRBD1 (6 bases). The germline V and J ends were trimmed by 10 bases and 14 bases, with 27 bases remaining between them. The CDR3 extends over 15 amino acids. Germline loops: CDR1 MDHEN, CDR2 SYDVKM.

The gene calls are TRBV5-1 and TRBJ2-7; D might be TRBD2 (6 bases). The CDR3 covers 15 residues. Germline V gives CDR1 SGHRS, CDR2 YFSETQ. V dropped 0 bases and J dropped 2 bases, with 12 bases sitting between them. CDR3 amino acids: CASSLEASETYEQYF. The CDR3 DNA reads TGCGCCAGCAGCTTGGAGGCTAGCGAGACCTACGAGCAGTACTTC.

This clone was observed a handful of times. The V and J genes are TRBV28 and TRBJ2-1, with 11 positions matching TRBD2. From germline, CDR1 is MDHEN and CDR2 SYDVKM. The CDR3 contains 14 residues. Trimming cost V 7 bases and J 9 bases; bases outside gene matches: 8. The CDR3 nucleotides are TGTGCCAGCATAGTAGCGGGAGGGCTCGGTGAGCAGTTCTTC. Its translation is CASIVAGGLGEQFF.

V usage is TRBV20-1 and J usage is TRBJ1-1; D is unresolved. V lost 3 bases and J 5 bases, leaving 7 bases between the germline ends. CDR1 is DFQATT, CDR2 SNEGSKA, per germline (reference sequence). CDR3 size: 11 residues. The CDR3 reads CSARAGTEAFF. The CDR3 DNA sequence: TGCAGTGCTAGGGCCGGGACTGAAGCTTTCTTT.

The CDR3 DNA reads TGCGCCAGCAGCTTGGAGGCGGGTCTCAATACGCAGTATTTT. It encodes CASSLEAGLNTQYF. V is TRBV5-1 and J is TRBJ2-3, with D maybe TRBD2 (5 bases). The CDR3 contains 14 residues. Germline CDR1 is SGHRS and CDR2 is YFSETQ. Trimming removed 0 bases at V and 7 bases at J, with 12 bases between.

The chain uses TRBV7-9 and TRBJ2-1, with 8 bases identical to TRBD1. V lost 5 bases, J lost 5 bases, and 8 bases stayed unmatched. CDR3 length equals 15 residues. Germline V gives CDR1 SEHNR, CDR2 FQNEAQ (reference sequence). CDR3 DNA: TGTGCCAGCAGCGGGCGGACAGGGTTCAACAATGAGCAGTTCTTC. This gives the protein CASSGRTGFNNEQFF.

V gene TRBV29-1 combines with J gene TRBJ1-2; D uncertain. V was clipped by 5 bases and J by 2 bases, with 12 bases between them. CDR3 length: 13 residues. The V gene's germline CDR1 is SQVTM and CDR2 ANQGSEA. CDR3 in DNA: TGCAGCGTTTATATACGGGAGAACTATGGCTACACCTTC. It codes for CSVYIRENYGYTF. Combining the CDR3 with reference TRBV29-1 and TRBJ1-2 gives the whole variable domain SAVISQKPSRDICQRGTSLTIQCQVDSQVTMMFWYRQQPGQSLTLIATANQGSEATYESGFVIDKFPISRPNLTFSTLTVSNMSPEDSSIYLCSVYIRENYGYTFGSGTRLTVV.

The chain couples TRBV2 to TRBJ2-5; D is possibly TRBD2 (5 bases). In germline, CDR1 is SNHLY, CDR2 FYNNEI. This CDR3 is 15 amino acids long. Trimming left V 3 bases short and J 4 bases short, with 15 bases between. The CDR3 protein is CASSEYWGVGETQYF. In DNA form, the CDR3 reads TGTGCCAGCAGTGAGTACTGGGGAGTGGGAGAGACCCAGTACTTC.

This chain joins TRBV18 and TRBJ2-5; D remains unclear. With 3 bases removed from V and 1 base from J, the gap between germline ends came to 12 bases. Germline CDR1 KGHSH, CDR2 LQKENI. This CDR3 is 15 amino acids long. CDR3 sequence (DNA): TGTGCCAGCTCACCTATGGCGGCACCCCAAGAGACCCAGTACTTC. It is translated as CASSPMAAPQETQYF.

This chain links TRBV29-1 with TRBJ1-1; a possible D gene is TRBD1 (6 bases). Trimming took off 4 bases at V and 1 base at J, with 13 bases between the two ends. In germline, CDR1 is SQVTM, CDR2 ANQGSEA. The CDR3 has 14 amino acids. The CDR3 reads CSVVTVGQNTEAFF. The CDR3 DNA reads TGCAGCGTTGTAACCGTGGGACAGAACACTGAAGCTTTCTTT.

The V and J genes are TRBV5-1 and TRBJ2-6; D is perhaps TRBD1 (5 bases). Germline values: CDR1 SGHRS, CDR2 YFSETQ. The CDR3 runs to 16 residues. V was pared by 4 bases and J by 2 bases, with 13 bases between. As DNA, the CDR3 is TGCGCCAGCAGCGTGGACACCCGTGCTGGGGCCAACGTCCTGACTTTC. The encoded protein is CASSVDTRAGANVLTF.

The chain links TRBV5-4 to TRBJ2-5, with 8 bases lining up with TRBD2. Germline-derived CDR1 and CDR2 are SGHNT and YYREEE (reference sequence). V was pared by 3 bases and J by 3 bases, with 10 bases of the junction left unmatched. The CDR3 runs 16 residues. The chain's CDR3 is CASSSSGGRMKETQYF. CDR3 coding DNA: TGTGCCAGCAGCTCGTCGGGGGGGCGCATGAAAGAGACCCAGTACTTC.

This rearrangement joins TRBV2 to TRBJ1-2; 8 positions agree with TRBD1. The CDR3 extends over 14 amino acids. The germline V gene encodes CDR1 SNHLY and CDR2 FYNNEI. V shed 6 bases, J shed 11 bases, and the junction held 14 bases outside the gene matches. CDR3 in DNA: TGTGCCAGCAGCTCGACAGGGGTTCTTATAGGGTACACCTTC. Translation gives CASSSTGVLIGYTF.

Details on this clone: At one end, the junction sequence differs from germline, possibly due to a read error. The chain recombines TRBV7-8 with TRBJ1-2, with a weak D call TRBD1 (5 bases). The CDR3 has 18 residues. Germline V gene lookup returns CDR1 SGHVS and CDR2 FQNEAQ. The CDR3 DNA reads as TGTGCCAGCAGCTTAACGGGAGCAGGGACGTTTCTTCACTATGGCCACACCTTC. Translation: CASSLTGAGTFLHYGHTF.

The chain joins TRBV27 to TRBJ1-4; D is unresolved. This CDR3 comprises 14 residues. V was clipped by 8 bases and J by 0 bases, with 10 bases between them. Germline values: CDR1 MNHEY, CDR2 SMNVEV (reference sequence). The CDR3 DNA follows: TGTGCCAGCGGCCTTCCTGCAACTAATGAAAAACTGTTTTTT. Translated: CASGLPATNEKLFF. Combining the CDR3 with reference TRBV27 and TRBJ1-4 gives the whole variable domain EAQVTQNPRYLITVTGKKLTVTCSQNMNHEYMSWYRQDPGLGLRQIYYSMNVEVTDKGDVPEGYKVSRKEKRNFPLILESPSPNQTSLYFCASGLPATNEKLFFGSGTQLSVL.

The genes are TRBV6-1 and TRBJ1-2; perhaps TRBD1 as D (6 bases). This CDR3 has 16 amino acids. With 1 base removed from V and 4 bases from J, the gap between germline ends came to 16 bases. CDR1 is MNHNS and CDR2 is SASEGT in the germline V gene. In DNA, the CDR3 is TGTGCCAGCAGTGAAGGGGAAGACAGGAGGTTCTATGGCTACACCTTC. It is translated as CASSEGEDRRFYGYTF.

The V and J genes are TRBV10-3 and TRBJ1-5; 9 bases agree with TRBD1. The CDR3 is 14 amino acids. CDR1 is ENHRY and CDR2 is SYGVKD in the germline V gene. V was clipped by 5 bases and J by 7 bases; unmatched bases: 6. The CDR3 DNA is TGTGCCATCAGTCTACAGGGGGCAGGGCAGCCCCAGCATTTT. Translation: CAISLQGAGQPQHF.

This rearrangement joins TRBV6-1 to TRBJ2-1; no definite D call. V lost 0 bases and J 8 bases, leaving 11 bases between the germline ends. Per germline, CDR1 MNHNS and CDR2 SASEGT. The CDR3 extends over 14 amino acids. CDR3 bases: TGTGCCAGCAGTGAAGCAGGTGGAGCCCATGAGCAGTTCTTC. Protein product: CASSEAGGAHEQFF.

This rearrangement joins TRBV7-2 to TRBJ2-1, with D unresolved. V was trimmed by 5 bases and J by 0 bases, leaving 11 bases between them. CDR1 SGHTA and CDR2 FQGNSA come from the germline V gene. The CDR3 is 15 amino acids. The CDR3 loop is CASSIEMSSYNEQFF. The CDR3 DNA follows: TGTGCCAGCAGCATAGAAATGAGCTCCTACAATGAGCAGTTCTTC. The variable domain in full, completed from reference TRBV7-2 and TRBJ2-1, reads GAGVSQSPSNKVTEKGKDVELRCDPISGHTALYWYRQSLGQGLEFLIYFQGNSAPDKSGLPSDRFSAERTGGSVSTLTIQRTQQEDSAVYLCASSIEMSSYNEQFFGPGTRLTVL.